This record concerns one TCR beta chain sequence. Its antigen is unidentified. Clones were sequenced by immunoSEQ multiplex PCR, and TCRdb holds only the in-frame ones, with some missing. The sample has about 110,000 clones, roughly 90% seen once; the top ten hold over 1.3%. This specimen comes from a study of cytomegalovirus exposure and HLA in healthy donors. V was pared by 2 bases and J by 2 bases, with 11 bases of the junction left unmatched. Germline assignment: CDR1 SGHAT and CDR2 FQNNGV. This CDR3 has 17 amino acids. Findings and limits, study-wide: The study listed roughly 150 cytomegalovirus-associated TCR beta chains.

The chain carries TRBV11-2 and TRBJ1-2; 7 nucleotides agree with TRBD1. The receptor comes from a woman younger than 45 in good health and CMV-seropositive. The sample was PBMCs. In DNA, the CDR3 is TGTGCCAGCAGCTTATATTCCGGGACAGTCAGAAACTATGGCTACACCTTC. It yields the protein CASSLYSGTVRNYGYTF. Filled out from reference TRBV11-2 and TRBJ1-2, the complete variable domain reads EAGVAQSPRYKIIEKRQSVAFWCNPISGHATLYWYQQILGQGPKLLIQFQNNGVVDDSQLPKDRFSAERLKGVDSTLKIQPAKLEDSAVYLCASSLYSGTVRNYGYTFGSGTRLTVV.